This T cell receptor (beta chain) is drawn from a study of shared clonotypes between healthy human individuals. The germline gives CDR1 LNHNV, CDR2 YYDKDF (reference sequence). Trimming took 0 bases from V and 4 from J, leaving 12 bases between them. The CDR3 is 15 residues long. The sorted-subset replicate PCRs were given roughly 200 ng DNA, which is 30,000 to 35,000 T cell genomes. Clones were read by immunoSEQ multiplex PCR, and TCRdb kept only the in-frame ones, dropping some. The table includes 1 million to 1.2 million clones, approximately 80% detected once. The study enrolled healthy HIV-negative adults without recent acute infections or vaccinations as donors. Both subsets, CD45RA+ naive and CD45RA-negative memory, were split from the CD4+ cells.

Material: memory CD4+ T cells from PBMCs. Subset in this sample: CD45RA-negative fraction. The chain recombines TRBV15 with TRBJ1-2; unclear D gene. This receptor was obtained from a man aged 18-30 years in good health. Some clones in this sample may be carry-over from other donors' samples. CDR3 protein: CATSRDRGQAYGYTF. For the CDR3, the DNA is TGTGCCACCAGCAGAGATAGAGGGCAGGCCTATGGCTACACCTTC. Full variable domain (missing parts from reference TRBV15 and TRBJ1-2): DAMVIQNPRYQVTQFGKPVTLSCSQTLNHNVMYWYQQKSSQAPKLLFHYYDKDFNNEADTPDNFQSRRPNTSFCFLDIRSPGLGDTAMYLCATSRDRGQAYGYTFGSGTRLTVV.